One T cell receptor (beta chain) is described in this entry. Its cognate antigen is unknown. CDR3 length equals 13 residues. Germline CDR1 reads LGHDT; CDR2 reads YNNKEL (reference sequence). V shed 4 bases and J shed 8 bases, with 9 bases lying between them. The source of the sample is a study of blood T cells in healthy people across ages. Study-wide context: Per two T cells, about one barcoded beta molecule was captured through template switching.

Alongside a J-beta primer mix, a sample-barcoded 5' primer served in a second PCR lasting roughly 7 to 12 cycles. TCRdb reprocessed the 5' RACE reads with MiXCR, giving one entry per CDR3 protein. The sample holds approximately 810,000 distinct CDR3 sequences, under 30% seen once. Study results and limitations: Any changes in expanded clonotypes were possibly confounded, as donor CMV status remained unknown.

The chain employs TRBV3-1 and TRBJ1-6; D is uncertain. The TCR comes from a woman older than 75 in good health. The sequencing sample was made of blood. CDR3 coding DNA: TGTGCCAGCAGCCCCGACGGACATTCACCCCTCCACTTT. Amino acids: CASSPDGHSPLHF.